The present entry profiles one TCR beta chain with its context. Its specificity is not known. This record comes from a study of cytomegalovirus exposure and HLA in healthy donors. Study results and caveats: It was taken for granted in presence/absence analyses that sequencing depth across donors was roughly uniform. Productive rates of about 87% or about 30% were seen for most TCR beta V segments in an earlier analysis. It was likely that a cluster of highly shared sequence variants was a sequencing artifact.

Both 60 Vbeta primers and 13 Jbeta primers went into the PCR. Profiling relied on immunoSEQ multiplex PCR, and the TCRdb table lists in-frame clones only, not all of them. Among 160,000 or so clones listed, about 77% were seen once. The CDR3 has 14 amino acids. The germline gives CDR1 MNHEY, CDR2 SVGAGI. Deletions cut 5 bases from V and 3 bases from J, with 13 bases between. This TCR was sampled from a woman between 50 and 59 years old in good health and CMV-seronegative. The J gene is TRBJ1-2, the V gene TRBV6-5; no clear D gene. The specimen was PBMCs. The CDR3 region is CASSERPGYYGYTF. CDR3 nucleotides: TGTGCCAGCAGTGAACGTCCGGGTTACTATGGCTACACCTTC.